A selection of T cell receptor beta chains follows, all from one sample in a study of patients and donors after allogeneic stem cell transplantation. A single record per CDR3 protein comes from TCRdb applying MiXCR to the RT-PCR reads. Of some 92,000 distinct CDR3 sequences in the sample, roughly 50% are singletons; the top ten hold about 64%. Sequencing used blood, either unsorted or a sorted T cell fraction (not recorded which). The receptors were sampled from a human donor who was either an allogeneic HSCT recipient or a stem cell or donor lymphocyte infusion donor (not recorded which). It is not recorded whose cells these are; they may come from a transplant donor. CDR3s include the opening cysteine and the closing phenylalanine or tryptophan. The D gene is left open where the match is weak. Not all rows give a size; the values are once, few, many and, for expanded clones, a class.

CDR3 DNA: TGTGCCAGTAGTATATGGTTGGACACTGAAGCTTTCTTT
CDR3 protein: CASSIWLDTEAFF
clone size: few
V gene: TRBV19
CDR3 length: 13
J gene: TRBJ1-1
D gene: NA

CDR3 DNA: TGCGCCAGCAGCTTGGAGGGACAGGGAGACCATGGCTACACCTTC
CDR3 protein: CASSLEGQGDHGYTF
clone size: NA
V gene: TRBV5-1
CDR3 length: 15
J gene: TRBJ1-2
D gene: TRBD1

CDR3 DNA: TGCGCCAGCAGCTTGGGACTAGCGGGCGCCAGCAATGAGCAGTTCTTC
CDR3 protein: CASSLGLAGASNEQFF
clone size: NA
V gene: TRBV5-1
CDR3 length: 16
J gene: TRBJ2-1
D gene: TRBD2

CDR3 DNA: TGTGCCAGCACCCTAGGAGGGGACGTCCACAATGAGCAGTTCTTC
CDR3 protein: CASTLGGDVHNEQFF
clone size: NA
V gene: TRBV12-3/TRBV12-4
CDR3 length: 15
J gene: TRBJ2-1
D gene: NA

CDR3 DNA: TGTGCCAGCAACTATTTGGGAGGACGGATGAACACTGAAGCTTTCTTT
CDR3 protein: CASNYLGGRMNTEAFF
clone size: NA
V gene: TRBV12-3/TRBV12-4
CDR3 length: 16
J gene: TRBJ1-1
D gene: NA

CDR3 DNA: TGCGCCAGCAGCCTCGGACACGGCAATCAGCCCCAGCATTTT
CDR3 protein: CASSLGHGNQPQHF
clone size: NA
V gene: TRBV4-3
CDR3 length: 14
J gene: TRBJ1-5
D gene: NA

CDR3 DNA: TGTGCCAGCAGCAAACAAGGCTACCAGCCCCAGCATTTT
CDR3 protein: CASSKQGYQPQHF
clone size: many
V gene: TRBV27
CDR3 length: 13
J gene: TRBJ1-5
D gene: NA

CDR3 DNA: TGTGCCAGCAGTGCTCTGCGGGAGGAGACCCAGTACTTC
CDR3 protein: CASSALREETQYF
clone size: once
V gene: TRBV25-1
CDR3 length: 13
J gene: TRBJ2-5
D gene: TRBD2

CDR3 DNA: TGTGCCACCGGAACCTCTGGGGCCAACGTCCTGACTTTC
CDR3 protein: CATGTSGANVLTF
clone size: NA
V gene: TRBV15
CDR3 length: 13
J gene: TRBJ2-6
D gene: NA

CDR3 DNA: TGCAGTGCTCCCGGGGGGAGCTCCTACGAGCAGTACTTC
CDR3 protein: CSAPGGSSYEQYF
clone size: NA
V gene: TRBV20-1
CDR3 length: 13
J gene: TRBJ2-7
D gene: TRBD2

CDR3 DNA: TGTGCCAGCACCCTATGGGGGGGAAATCAGCCCCAGCATTTT
CDR3 protein: CASTLWGGNQPQHF
clone size: few
V gene: TRBV12-3/TRBV12-4
CDR3 length: 14
J gene: TRBJ1-5
D gene: NA

CDR3 DNA: TGTGCCAGCAGTTTTTCTGGGGAGAGCAATCAGCCCCAGCATTTT
CDR3 protein: CASSFSGESNQPQHF
clone size: NA
V gene: TRBV28
CDR3 length: 15
J gene: TRBJ1-5
D gene: NA